These T cell receptor beta chains were read from a single sample in a study of blood T cells in healthy people across ages. A single record per CDR3 protein comes from TCRdb applying MiXCR to the 5' RACE reads. This table has about 1.8 million distinct CDR3 sequences, around 50% appearing once. Sequencing used blood. The receptors stem from a middle-aged woman in good health. CDR3s include the opening cysteine and the closing phenylalanine or tryptophan. Each record gives: D gene, V gene, clone size, J gene, CDR3 DNA, CDR3 protein. A D gene is named only where the DNA matches it firmly. The size entry is marked missing in some rows and otherwise reads once, few, many or a size class.

d_call: NA; v_call: TRBV4-2; clone_size: few; j_call: TRBJ2-4; cdr3_nt: TGTGCCAGCAGCCAAGAGCTCGGGGAGCTAGCCAAAAACATTCAGTACTTC; cdr3_aa: CASSQELGELAKNIQYF
d_call: NA; v_call: TRBV4-2; clone_size: NA; j_call: TRBJ2-2; cdr3_nt: TGTGCCAGCAGCCAAAACGTGCCGGGGGAGCTGTTTTTT; cdr3_aa: CASSQNVPGELFF
d_call: TRBD1; v_call: TRBV7-3; clone_size: NA; j_call: TRBJ1-6; cdr3_nt: TGTGCCAGCAGCCTGACAGGGGGCACTAATTCACCCCTCCACTTT; cdr3_aa: CASSLTGGTNSPLHF
d_call: TRBD2; v_call: TRBV20-1; clone_size: NA; j_call: TRBJ2-7; cdr3_nt: TGCAGTGCTAGGAGCGGGGGGGTTTACGAGCAGTACTTC; cdr3_aa: CSARSGGVYEQYF
d_call: NA; v_call: TRBV4-3; clone_size: NA; j_call: TRBJ2-7; cdr3_nt: TGCGCCAGCAGCCAAGCGTGGGCTAGCGAGCAGTACTTC; cdr3_aa: CASSQAWASEQYF
d_call: TRBD1; v_call: TRBV27; clone_size: NA; j_call: TRBJ2-7; cdr3_nt: TGTGCCGGCAGGGGACCGGGACAGGGCGACTACGAGCAGTACTTC; cdr3_aa: CAGRGPGQGDYEQYF
d_call: TRBD2; v_call: TRBV4-3; clone_size: few; j_call: TRBJ2-1; cdr3_nt: TGCGCCAGCAGCCCGGGACCTCTAGCGGGGGGGGACAATGAGCAGTTCTTC; cdr3_aa: CASSPGPLAGGDNEQFF
d_call: TRBD1; v_call: TRBV14; clone_size: NA; j_call: TRBJ2-3; cdr3_nt: TGTGCCAGCAGCCCAGGGCAGGGGGCAAATGCAGATACGCAGTATTTT; cdr3_aa: CASSPGQGANADTQYF
d_call: NA; v_call: TRBV28; clone_size: few; j_call: TRBJ2-1; cdr3_nt: TGTGCCAGCAGTCTACCCAGTGGAAATGAGCAGTTCTTC; cdr3_aa: CASSLPSGNEQFF
d_call: NA; v_call: TRBV7-2; clone_size: many; j_call: TRBJ2-7; cdr3_nt: TGTGCCAGCAGCTTTTGGGGCGAGCAGTACTTC; cdr3_aa: CASSFWGEQYF
d_call: TRBD2; v_call: TRBV6-2/TRBV6-3; clone_size: NA; j_call: TRBJ2-1; cdr3_nt: TGTGCCAGCAGCCCTGGGACTAGCGGGGGGTCTGAGCAGTTCTTC; cdr3_aa: CASSPGTSGGSEQFF
d_call: NA; v_call: TRBV5-1; clone_size: NA; j_call: TRBJ2-7; cdr3_nt: TGCGCCAGCAGCCCCCTTGATTTCTACGAGCAGTACTTC; cdr3_aa: CASSPLDFYEQYF
d_call: NA; v_call: TRBV7-9; clone_size: NA; j_call: TRBJ1-4; cdr3_nt: TGTGCCAGCAGCGTGATCCCGAGTGAGGATGGTAATGAAAAACTGTTTTTT; cdr3_aa: CASSVIPSEDGNEKLFF
d_call: NA; v_call: TRBV4-1; clone_size: few; j_call: TRBJ2-7; cdr3_nt: TGCGCCAGCAGCCAAGATCGGCCGGTTTCATACGAGCAGTACTTC; cdr3_aa: CASSQDRPVSYEQYF
d_call: NA; v_call: TRBV11-1; clone_size: NA; j_call: TRBJ2-1; cdr3_nt: TGTGCCAGCAGCAGCCGTTGCGAGCAGTTCTTC; cdr3_aa: CASSSRCEQFF
d_call: TRBD1; v_call: TRBV7-2; clone_size: few; j_call: TRBJ2-5; cdr3_nt: TGTGCCAGCAGCTTTGGACTCCCGGGACAGGGGATACAGTACTTC; cdr3_aa: CASSFGLPGQGIQYF
d_call: TRBD2; v_call: TRBV20-1; clone_size: NA; j_call: TRBJ2-3; cdr3_nt: TGCAGTCCTAGCGGGGGGGCCTTAGATACGCAGTATTTT; cdr3_aa: CSPSGGALDTQYF
d_call: TRBD1; v_call: TRBV10-3; clone_size: NA; j_call: TRBJ2-1; cdr3_nt: TGTGCCATCAGTCGGGACAGTTCCTACGACAATGAGCAGTTCTTC; cdr3_aa: CAISRDSSYDNEQFF
d_call: NA; v_call: TRBV29-1; clone_size: few; j_call: TRBJ2-7; cdr3_nt: TGCAGCGTTGTCTCGGGAACCGGATCCTACGAGCAGTACTTC; cdr3_aa: CSVVSGTGSYEQYF
d_call: NA; v_call: TRBV9; clone_size: NA; j_call: TRBJ1-5; cdr3_nt: TGTGCCAGCAGCGGCGGGTACAATCAGCCCCAGCATTTT; cdr3_aa: CASSGGYNQPQHF